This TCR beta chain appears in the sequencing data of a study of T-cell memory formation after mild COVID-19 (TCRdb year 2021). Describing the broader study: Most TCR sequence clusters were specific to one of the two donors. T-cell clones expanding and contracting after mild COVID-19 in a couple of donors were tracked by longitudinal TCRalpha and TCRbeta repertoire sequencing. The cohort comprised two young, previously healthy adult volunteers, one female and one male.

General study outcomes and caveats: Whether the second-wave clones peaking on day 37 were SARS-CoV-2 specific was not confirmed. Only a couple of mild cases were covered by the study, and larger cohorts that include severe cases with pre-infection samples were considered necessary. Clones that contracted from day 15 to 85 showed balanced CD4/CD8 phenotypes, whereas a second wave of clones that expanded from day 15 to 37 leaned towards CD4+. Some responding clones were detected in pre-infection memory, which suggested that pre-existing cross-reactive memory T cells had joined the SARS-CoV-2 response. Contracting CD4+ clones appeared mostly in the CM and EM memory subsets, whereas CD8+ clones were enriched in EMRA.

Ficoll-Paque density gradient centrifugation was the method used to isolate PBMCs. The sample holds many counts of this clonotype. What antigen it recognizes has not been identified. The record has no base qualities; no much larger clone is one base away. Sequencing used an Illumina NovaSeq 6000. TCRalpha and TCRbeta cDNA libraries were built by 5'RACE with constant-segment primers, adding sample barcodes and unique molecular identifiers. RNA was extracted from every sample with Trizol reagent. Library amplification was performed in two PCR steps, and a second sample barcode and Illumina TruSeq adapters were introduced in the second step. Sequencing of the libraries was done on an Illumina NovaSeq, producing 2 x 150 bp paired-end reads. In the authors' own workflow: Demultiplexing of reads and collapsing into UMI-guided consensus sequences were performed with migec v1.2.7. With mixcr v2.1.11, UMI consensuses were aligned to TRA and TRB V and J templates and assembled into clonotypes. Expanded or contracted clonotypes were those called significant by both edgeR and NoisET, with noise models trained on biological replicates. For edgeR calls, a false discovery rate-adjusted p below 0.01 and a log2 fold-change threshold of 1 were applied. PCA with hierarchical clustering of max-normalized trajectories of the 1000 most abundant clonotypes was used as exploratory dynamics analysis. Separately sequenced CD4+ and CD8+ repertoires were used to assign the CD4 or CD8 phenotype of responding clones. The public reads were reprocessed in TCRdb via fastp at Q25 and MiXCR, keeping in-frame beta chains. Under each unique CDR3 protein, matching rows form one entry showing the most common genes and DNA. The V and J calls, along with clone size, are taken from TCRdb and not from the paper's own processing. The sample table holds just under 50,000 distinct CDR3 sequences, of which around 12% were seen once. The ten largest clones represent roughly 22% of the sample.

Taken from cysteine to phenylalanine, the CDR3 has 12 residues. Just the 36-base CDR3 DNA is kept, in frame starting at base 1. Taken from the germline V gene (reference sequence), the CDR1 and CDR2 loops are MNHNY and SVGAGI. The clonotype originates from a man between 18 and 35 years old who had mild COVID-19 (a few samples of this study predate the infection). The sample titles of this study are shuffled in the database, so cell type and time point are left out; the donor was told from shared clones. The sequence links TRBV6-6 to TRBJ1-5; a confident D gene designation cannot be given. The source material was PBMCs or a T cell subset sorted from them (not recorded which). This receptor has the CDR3 CGAAVGGQPQHF. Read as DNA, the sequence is TGTGGGGCCGCGGTGGGAGGTCAGCCCCAGCATTTT.